In its sample, the clone carrying this T cell receptor beta chain was seen a few times. Participants, patients aged 18 to 65, had newly diagnosed hyperthyroidism with a duration under 2 months. The authors obtained PBMCs from over 8 ml of fresh peripheral blood. Germline CDR1 reads SGHAT; CDR2 reads FQNNGV. The length of the CDR3 is 15 residues. After removal of 4 bases from V and 3 bases from J, the junction contained 3 bases not matched to a gene. This specimen comes from a study of T cells in Graves' hyperthyroidism and ophthalmopathy. The source material, RNA transcripts, was used to amplify TCR beta CDR3 regions. The TCR CDR3 first-round RT-PCR relied on the HTBI primer set. TCRdb redid the calling of the multiplex PCR reads with MiXCR, one entry per CDR3 protein. The sample includes around 400,000 distinct CDR3 sequences, roughly 13% of them seen just once.

The clonotype comes from a woman younger than 35 with Graves' hyperthyroidism. V usage is TRBV11-2 and J usage is TRBJ2-5; 12 nucleotides match TRBD2. The specimen was blood. CDR3 nucleotide sequence: TGTGCCAGCAGCTCCGGACTAGCGGGGAAAGAGACCCAGTACTTC. It specifies CASSSGLAGKETQYF.